Below are 8 T cell receptor beta chains sequenced from a single sample in a study of blood T cell repertoires in COVID-19 (dated by TCRdb to 2020 to 2021). To prepare the library, the immunoSEQ multiplex PCR assay was applied. Here the immuneACCESS table is served through TCRdb, limited to in-frame sequences with V and J called. Missing clones are a known gap in these copies; in checked studies unresolved V genes cover under half, and the rest lacks a known reason. Within this sample are roughly 74,000 clones, with about 88% of them counted one time only. Clones ranked in the top ten supply approximately 3% of the sample. The specimen was peripheral blood. These receptors were collected from a man in his 70s with active or convalescent COVID-19.

V and J are TRBV27 and TRBJ1-6; tentatively, D is TRBD1 (6 bases). V was pared by 4 bases and J by 6 bases, with 10 bases between. Germline assignment: CDR1 MNHEY and CDR2 SMNVEV (reference sequence). CDR3 size: 14 residues. In DNA, the CDR3 is TGTGCCAGCAGTTCGACAGGTCTTAATTCACCCCTCCACTTT. This sequence encodes CASSSTGLNSPLHF.

The V call is TRBV3-1 (or the pseudogene TRBV3-2), the J call TRBJ2-3; 8 bases are shared with TRBD1. CDR3 size: 14 residues. Germline lookup yields CDR1 LGHDT and CDR2 YNNKEL (reference sequence). J was trimmed by 5 bases and V by 1 base; bases with no gene match: 2. The CDR3 reads CASSQGTGIDTQYF. CDR3 bases: TGTGCCAGCAGCCAAGGGACAGGGATAGATACGCAGTATTTT.

The chain carries TRBV19 and TRBJ2-1, with 10 positions matching TRBD2. Unmatched junction bases numbered 12, after V lost 8 bases and J lost 2 bases. The germline V gene encodes CDR1 LNHDA and CDR2 SQIVND (reference sequence). The CDR3 spans 17 residues. CDR3 DNA sequence: TGTGCCAGTCGCGGGCTAGCGGGAGAAAGGACCTACAATGAGCAGTTCTTC. The encoded protein is CASRGLAGERTYNEQFF.

The gene calls are TRBV6-5 and TRBJ2-7, with 7 bases matching TRBD2. Per germline, CDR1 MNHEY and CDR2 SVGAGI. This CDR3 region has 14 residues. V lost 5 bases, J lost 0 bases, and 4 bases stayed unmatched. Here the CDR3 reads CASSRAGLSYEQYF. Written as DNA, the CDR3 is TGTGCCAGCAGTAGAGCGGGGCTCTCCTACGAGCAGTACTTC.

The chain couples TRBV9 to TRBJ1-1; D not certain. This CDR3 is built from 13 residues. V dropped 1 base and J dropped 0 bases, with 4 bases sitting between them. CDR1 SGDLS and CDR2 YYNGEE come from the germline V gene. DNA for the CDR3: TGTGCCAGCAGCGTACAGTTGAACACTGAAGCTTTCTTT. Translating gives CASSVQLNTEAFF.

The chain joins TRBV10-3 to TRBJ1-1, with 8 bases matching TRBD1. The CDR3 covers 16 residues. V was clipped by 6 bases and J by 0 bases; unmatched bases: 9. CDR1 and CDR2 from the germline V gene are ENHRY and SYGVKD. CDR3 DNA sequence: TGTGCCATCAGCCCCGGGACAGGAGACATGAACACTGAAGCTTTCTTT. The encoded protein is CAISPGTGDMNTEAFF.

The genes are TRBV6-1 and TRBJ2-1; TRBD2 might be the D (7 bases). CDR3 length equals 19 residues. The ends were cut back, 4 bases at V and 10 bases at J, with 32 bases in the middle. CDR1 is MNHNS and CDR2 is SASEGT in the germline V gene. In DNA form, the CDR3 reads TGTGCCAGCAGTGTACAGCCGGGGGGCCTTTCGGCCCCTCGGGTGGAGCAGTTCTTC. This gives the protein CASSVQPGGLSAPRVEQFF.

The genes are TRBV15 and TRBJ2-7; 7 bases map to TRBD1. Germline loops: CDR1 LNHNV, CDR2 YYDKDF (reference sequence). After removal of 3 bases from V and 2 bases from J, the junction contained 7 bases not matched to a gene. The CDR3 is made up of 15 amino acids. The CDR3 sequence is CATSSPGTVAYEQYF. CDR3 DNA: TGTGCCACCAGCAGTCCTGGGACAGTGGCCTACGAGCAGTACTTC.